The rows below give T cell receptor beta chains drawn from one sample of a study of beta chain features in type 1 diabetes. The assay was immunoSEQ multiplex PCR, and TCRdb's table has in-frame clones only and misses some. The sample holds 250,000 to 300,000 clones, about 7.8% seen once. The sequencing sample was made of central memory CD4+ T cells from blood. These TCRs come from a woman between 18 and 29 years old in good health. CDR3s include the opening cysteine and the closing phenylalanine or tryptophan. Not every row has a clone size; where given, it reads once, few, many or a size class.

v_call clone_size cdr3_aa
TRBV4-3 - CASSLAESYEQYF
TRBV27 - CASSRGRGNTEAFF
TRBV7-2 few CASSLVGPSSGKNNEQFF
TRBV10-3 - CAIGREGETQYF
TRBV7-6 few CASSSTRSSTDTQYF
TRBV7-8 - CASARLAETQYF
TRBV7-3 - CAPQVVTGANVLTF
TRBV7-9 - CASSLEVFSGNTIYF
TRBV7-9 - CASSLGDTIYF
TRBV9 - CASSVRQQETQYF
TRBV28 - CASSSPDETQYF
TRBV18 few CASSQYSGGTGELFF
TRBV14 - CASSQNNGDGAFF
TRBV19 - CASMGPGQSNNSPLHF